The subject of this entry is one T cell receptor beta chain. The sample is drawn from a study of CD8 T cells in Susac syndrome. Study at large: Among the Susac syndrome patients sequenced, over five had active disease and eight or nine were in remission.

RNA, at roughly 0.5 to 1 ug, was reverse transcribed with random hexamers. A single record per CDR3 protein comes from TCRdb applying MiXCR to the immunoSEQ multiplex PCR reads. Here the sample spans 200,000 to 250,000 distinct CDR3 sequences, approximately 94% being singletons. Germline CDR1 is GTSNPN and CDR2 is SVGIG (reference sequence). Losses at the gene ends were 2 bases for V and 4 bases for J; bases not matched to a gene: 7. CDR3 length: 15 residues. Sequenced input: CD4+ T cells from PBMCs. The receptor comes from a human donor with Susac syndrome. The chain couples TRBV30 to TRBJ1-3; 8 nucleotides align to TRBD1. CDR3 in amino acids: CAWSSRTGSGNTIYF. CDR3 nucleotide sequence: TGTGCCTGGAGTTCTCGGACAGGGTCCGGAAACACCATATATTTT. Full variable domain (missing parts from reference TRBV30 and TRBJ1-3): SQTIHQWPATLVQPVGSPLSLECTVEGTSNPNLYWYRQAAGRGLQLLFYSVGIGQISSEVPQNLSASRPQDRQFILSSKKLLLSDSGFYLCAWSSRTGSGNTIYFGEGSWLTVV.